This T cell receptor (beta chain) was identified in a study of blood T cell repertoires in COVID-19. As handled by the study authors: Using reference gene primer amplification, nucleated cell counts were estimated. The assay was immunoSEQ multiplex PCR, and TCRdb's table has in-frame clones only and misses some. V and J calls and clone size are those listed in that table; D and trimming were worked out from the DNA. The table records around 70,000 clones, roughly 76% of them present only once. Sequenced sample: peripheral blood. The clonotype originates from a woman aged 70-85 years with acute or convalescent COVID-19.

CDR3 sequence (DNA): TGTGCCAGCAGCTTAGGGGGAGGGTGGGACACTGAAGCTTTCTTT. Encoded protein: CASSLGGGWDTEAFF. The rearrangement links TRBV7-3 to TRBJ1-1, with D possibly being TRBD1 (5 bases). The germline V and J ends were trimmed by 2 bases and 3 bases, with 13 bases remaining between them. This CDR3 has 15 amino acids. CDR1 SGHTA and CDR2 FQGTGA come from the germline V gene. The complete variable domain, with remaining parts taken from reference TRBV7-3 and TRBJ1-1, reads GAGVSQTPSNKVTEKGKYVELRCDPISGHTALYWYRQSLGQGPEFLIYFQGTGAADDSGLPNDRFFAVRPEGSVSTLKIQRTERGDSAVYLCASSLGGGWDTEAFFGQGTRLTVV.